This is a list of T cell receptor beta chains from one sample in a study of shared clonotypes between healthy human individuals. The method was immunoSEQ multiplex PCR; TCRdb's version includes in-frame clones alone and lacks a portion of them. This sample has around 440,000 clones, with over 60% found just once. The source material was PBMCs. Every receptor here comes from a woman between 35 and 50 years old in good health. Some clones in this sample may be carry-over from other donors' samples. Both conserved end residues are trimmed from each CDR3. Each record gives: J gene, V gene, CDR3 protein.

j_call: TRBJ2-3
v_call: TRBV15
cdr3_aa: ATSRVGQGINTQY

j_call: TRBJ1-2
v_call: TRBV9
cdr3_aa: ASSAHLQGNYGYT

j_call: TRBJ2-3
v_call: TRBV10-1
cdr3_aa: ASSGGISTDTQY

j_call: TRBJ2-7
v_call: TRBV28
cdr3_aa: ASSRQGLGEQY

j_call: TRBJ2-1
v_call: TRBV28
cdr3_aa: ASNTGAPLDEQF

j_call: TRBJ2-7
v_call: TRBV7-7
cdr3_aa: ASSLGAGGSYEQY

j_call: TRBJ1-1
v_call: TRBV29-1
cdr3_aa: SVEDYFGGATNTEAF

j_call: TRBJ2-6
v_call: TRBV7-3
cdr3_aa: ASSSRDPSGANVLT

j_call: TRBJ2-7
v_call: TRBV5-1
cdr3_aa: ASSLILGAYEQY

j_call: TRBJ2-7
v_call: TRBV5-6
cdr3_aa: ASSLSSIHEQY

j_call: TRBJ2-5
v_call: TRBV29-1
cdr3_aa: SVARQGRETQY

j_call: TRBJ1-2
v_call: TRBV10-3
cdr3_aa: AIKETPDYGYT

j_call: TRBJ2-2
v_call: TRBV7-3
cdr3_aa: ASRTENTGELF

j_call: TRBJ2-1
v_call: TRBV28
cdr3_aa: ASSPQGSGYNEQF

j_call: TRBJ2-5
v_call: TRBV7-9
cdr3_aa: ASSPGGSGAIGTQY

j_call: TRBJ1-1
v_call: TRBV28
cdr3_aa: ASSFPTGSYTEAF

j_call: TRBJ2-7
v_call: TRBV5-4
cdr3_aa: ASSLGTAIPEQY

j_call: TRBJ1-5
v_call: TRBV7-9
cdr3_aa: ASSLGSDGNQPQH

j_call: TRBJ2-3
v_call: TRBV15
cdr3_aa: ATSSSGGGGPTDTQY

j_call: TRBJ2-7
v_call: TRBV5-1
cdr3_aa: ASSSTSGGPSSYEQY

j_call: TRBJ2-5
v_call: TRBV5-4
cdr3_aa: ASRGAGGAETQY

j_call: TRBJ1-2
v_call: TRBV25-1
cdr3_aa: ASSEWGIYGYT

j_call: TRBJ2-5
v_call: TRBV29-1
cdr3_aa: SVPGQGQETQY

j_call: TRBJ2-7
v_call: TRBV10-3
cdr3_aa: ATGTGSYEQY

j_call: TRBJ2-3
v_call: TRBV6-1
cdr3_aa: ASSGGQGASTDTQY

j_call: TRBJ1-2
v_call: TRBV30
cdr3_aa: AWNPGQATNYGYT

j_call: TRBJ2-1
v_call: TRBV7-3
cdr3_aa: ASSPGTSGINEQF

j_call: TRBJ1-2
v_call: TRBV4-2
cdr3_aa: ASSQAPGGNGYT

j_call: TRBJ2-6
v_call: TRBV27
cdr3_aa: ASSLGPGGDLSGANVLT

j_call: TRBJ2-7
v_call: TRBV5-1
cdr3_aa: ASSSPRQGPHEQY

j_call: TRBJ2-2
v_call: TRBV7-7
cdr3_aa: ASSLVVRGTGELF

j_call: TRBJ2-3
v_call: TRBV10-3
cdr3_aa: AISETRGGEDTQY

j_call: TRBJ2-1
v_call: TRBV6-6
cdr3_aa: AAQGGTTGVHNEQF

j_call: TRBJ2-2
v_call: TRBV28
cdr3_aa: ASSLRAKGGTGELF

j_call: TRBJ2-7
v_call: TRBV6-4
cdr3_aa: ASSEDFGYEQY

j_call: TRBJ2-6
v_call: TRBV5-4
cdr3_aa: ASSLVLAGLSGANVLT

j_call: TRBJ2-1
v_call: TRBV18
cdr3_aa: ASSRSGSYHEQF

j_call: TRBJ2-1
v_call: TRBV7-8
cdr3_aa: ASSQSSGNYNEQF

j_call: TRBJ2-5
v_call: TRBV2
cdr3_aa: ASDLARGQETQY

j_call: TRBJ2-1
v_call: TRBV15
cdr3_aa: ATSRDRSGRRNEQF

j_call: TRBJ2-3
v_call: TRBV4-1
cdr3_aa: ASSQSSGRGDTQY

j_call: TRBJ1-2
v_call: TRBV2
cdr3_aa: ASSRTWEGDGYT

j_call: TRBJ2-7
v_call: TRBV2
cdr3_aa: ASSPSYEQY

j_call: TRBJ1-4
v_call: TRBV7-2
cdr3_aa: ASSYQQGAGEKLF

j_call: TRBJ2-2
v_call: TRBV14
cdr3_aa: ASSQDWAAGELF

j_call: TRBJ2-3
v_call: TRBV27
cdr3_aa: ASSGYPSTDTQY

j_call: TRBJ2-5
v_call: TRBV29-1
cdr3_aa: SGHRGGETQY

j_call: TRBJ1-2
v_call: TRBV28
cdr3_aa: ASSLGQGAYYGYT

j_call: TRBJ2-1
v_call: TRBV28
cdr3_aa: ASSFRTSLVGSYNEQF

j_call: TRBJ2-3
v_call: TRBV11-2
cdr3_aa: ASSLTAEKADTQY

j_call: TRBJ1-3
v_call: TRBV28
cdr3_aa: ASSRHTGNSRNTIY

j_call: TRBJ1-2
v_call: TRBV7-2
cdr3_aa: ASTPGLANYGYT

j_call: TRBJ2-1
v_call: TRBV11-1
cdr3_aa: ASSLERYNEQF

j_call: TRBJ2-1
v_call: TRBV28
cdr3_aa: ASSAGGLDEQF

j_call: TRBJ2-2
v_call: TRBV11-2
cdr3_aa: ASSSDRGPNTGELF